This T cell receptor (beta chain) was sequenced in a study of cytomegalovirus exposure and HLA in healthy donors. Overall study: An early release of data contained approximately 85 million unique TCRs, which came from HLA-typed donors. Regarding the study as a whole: Several of the most significant clusters appeared linked to common viral pathogens, based on a later analysis. Reports credit the classifier with highly specific, highly sensitive diagnosis of cytomegalovirus status.

Note on this clone: Antigen: not known.

V gave up 6 bases and J gave up 0 bases, with 6 bases separating them. CDR1 and CDR2 from the germline V gene are MDHEN and SYDVKM. The CDR3 extends over 14 amino acids. The PCR made use of 60 Vbeta and 13 Jbeta primers. Libraries were prepared by immunoSEQ multiplex PCR; TCRdb keeps only in-frame clonotypes and omits some of them. The repertoire table contains over 100,000 clones. Material for sequencing was PBMCs. The TCR was taken from a man between 18 and 35 years old in good health and CMV-seronegative. V usage is TRBV28 and J usage is TRBJ2-6; D is unclear. The DNA for the CDR3 is TGTGCCAGCAGAACAGCCTCTGGGGCCAACGTCCTGACTTTC. The encoded protein is CASRTASGANVLTF. Full variable domain (missing parts from reference TRBV28 and TRBJ2-6): DVKVTQSSRYLVKRTGEKVFLECVQDMDHENMFWYRQDPGLGLRLIYFSYDVKMKEKGDIPEGYSVSREKKERFSLILESASTNQTSMYLCASRTASGANVLTFGAGSRLTVL.